This TCR beta chain was identified in a study of T cell responses to AZD1222 COVID-19 vaccine. Study findings and constraints: Donor demographics were predominantly white British with a female majority; clonal diversity may be underestimated. Spike-specific TCR breadth and depth grew following two AZD1222 doses. Repertoires were collected only later (after the peak T cell response had occurred).

In regard to this clone: Its specificity is not known.

Profiled with immunoSEQ multiplex PCR; TCRdb holds only in-frame clones, not every one. The table includes about 120,000 clones, over 75% detected once. Material: peripheral blood, obtained on day 0 of AZD1222 vaccination. The sequence came from an adult in good health.

The CDR3 DNA is TGTGCCAGCGGCTTGTCAGGGCTATTGAATTCACCCCTCCACTTT. Residues: CASGLSGLLNSPLHF. The rearrangement uses TRBV27 and TRBJ1-6; D possibly corresponds to TRBD1 (5 bases). From germline, CDR1 is MNHEY and CDR2 SMNVEV (reference sequence). V was clipped by 8 bases and J by 7 bases, with 18 bases between them. The length of the CDR3 is 15 residues.